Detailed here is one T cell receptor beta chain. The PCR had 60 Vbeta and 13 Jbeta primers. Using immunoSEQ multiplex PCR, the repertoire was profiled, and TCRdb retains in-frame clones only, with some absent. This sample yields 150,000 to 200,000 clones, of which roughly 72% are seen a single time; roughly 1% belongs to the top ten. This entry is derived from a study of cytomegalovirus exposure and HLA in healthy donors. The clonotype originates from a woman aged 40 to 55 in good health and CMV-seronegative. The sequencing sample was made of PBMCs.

The CDR3 sequence is CSVEDNGYEQYF. The CDR3 DNA reads as TGCAGCGTTGAAGATAACGGCTACGAGCAGTACTTC. The chain is built from TRBV29-1 and TRBJ2-7; no clear D gene. The V end lost 0 bases, the J end lost 3 bases, and 6 bases lay between the germline ends. The CDR3 has 12 residues. The V gene's germline CDR1 is SQVTM and CDR2 ANQGSEA.